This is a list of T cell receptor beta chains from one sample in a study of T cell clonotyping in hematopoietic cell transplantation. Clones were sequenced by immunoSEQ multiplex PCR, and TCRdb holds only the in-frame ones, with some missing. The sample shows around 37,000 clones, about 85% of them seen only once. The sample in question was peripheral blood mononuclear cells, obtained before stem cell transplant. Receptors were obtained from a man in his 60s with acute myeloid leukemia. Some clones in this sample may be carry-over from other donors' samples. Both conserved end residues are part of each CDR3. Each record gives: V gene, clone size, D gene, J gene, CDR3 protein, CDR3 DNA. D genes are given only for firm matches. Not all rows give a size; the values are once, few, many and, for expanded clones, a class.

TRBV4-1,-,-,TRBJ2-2,CASSQVDMGVTTGELFF,TGCGCCAGCAGCCAAGTAGACATGGGGGTAACCACCGGGGAGCTGTTTTTT
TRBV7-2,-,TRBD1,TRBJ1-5,CASSLRQGAQPQHF,TGTGCCAGCAGCTTGAGGCAGGGGGCTCAGCCCCAGCATTTT
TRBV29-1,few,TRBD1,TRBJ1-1,CSVRRGTGNTEAFF,TGCAGCGTTCGTAGAGGGACAGGCAACACTGAAGCTTTCTTT
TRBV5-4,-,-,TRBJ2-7,CASSIDTEQYF,TGTGCCAGCAGCATCGACACCGAGCAGTACTTC
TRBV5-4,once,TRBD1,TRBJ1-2,CASSLGGLDRVYGYTF,TGTGCCAGCAGCTTGGGGGGTTTGGACAGGGTGTATGGCTACACCTTC
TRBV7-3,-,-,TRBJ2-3,CASSGSVGEGQEYTDTQYF,TGTGCCAGCAGCGGATCTGTGGGGGAGGGACAGGAATACACAGATACGCAGTATTTT
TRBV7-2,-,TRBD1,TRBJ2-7,CASSLDTGGYEQYF,TGTGCCAGCAGCTTAGACACAGGGGGGTACGAGCAGTACTTC
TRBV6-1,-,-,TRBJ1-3,CASTPTGVRNTIYF,TGTGCCAGCACTCCGACAGGAGTACGAAACACCATATATTTT
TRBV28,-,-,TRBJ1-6,CAGCLSYNSPLHF,TGTGCCGGGTGTCTCTCCTATAATTCACCCCTCCACTTT
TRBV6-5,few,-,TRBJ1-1,CATLVRTEAFF,TGTGCCACCTTAGTTAGGACTGAAGCTTTCTTT
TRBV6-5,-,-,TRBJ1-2,CATQRGDYGYTF,TGTGCCACACAAAGGGGGGACTATGGCTACACCTTC
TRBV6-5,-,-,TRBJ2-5,CASKRSQETQYF,TGTGCCAGTAAGAGGAGCCAAGAGACCCAGTACTTC
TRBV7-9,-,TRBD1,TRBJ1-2,CASSRHEGQGLMSGYTF,TGTGCCAGCAGCCGACATGAGGGACAGGGGCTAATGAGTGGCTACACCTTC
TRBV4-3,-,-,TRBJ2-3,CASSQARGWGTDTQYF,TGCGCCAGCAGCCAAGCCCGGGGGTGGGGGACAGATACGCAGTATTTT
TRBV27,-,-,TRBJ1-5,CASKGGTGNQPQHF,TGTGCCAGCAAGGGGGGTACGGGCAATCAGCCCCAGCATTTT
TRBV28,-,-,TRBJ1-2,CASSSGGRGNDGYTF,TGTGCCAGCAGTAGCGGCGGAAGGGGGAACGATGGCTACACCTTC
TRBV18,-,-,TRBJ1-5,CASSPLGASNQPQHF,TGTGCCAGCTCACCGTTAGGTGCTAGCAATCAGCCCCAGCATTTT
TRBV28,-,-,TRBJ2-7,CASSWAGRDYEQYF,TGTGCCAGCAGTTGGGCGGGCCGGGACTACGAGCAGTACTTC
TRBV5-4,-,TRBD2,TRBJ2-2,CASSSGAGELFF,TGTGCCAGCAGCAGCGGGGCCGGGGAGCTGTTTTTT
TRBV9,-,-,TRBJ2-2,CASSVVDGELFF,TGTGCCAGCAGCGTAGTTGACGGGGAGCTGTTTTTT
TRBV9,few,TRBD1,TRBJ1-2,CASSVVAGGTIGYTF,TGTGCCAGCAGCGTAGTAGCAGGGGGAACTATCGGCTACACCTTC
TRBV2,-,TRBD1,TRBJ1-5,CASSPRGSGNQPQHF,TGTGCCAGCAGTCCCAGGGGGTCAGGTAATCAGCCCCAGCATTTT
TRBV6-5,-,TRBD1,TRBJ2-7,CASSFGDRGLSYEQYF,TGTGCCAGCAGTTTCGGGGACAGGGGGCTCTCCTACGAGCAGTACTTC
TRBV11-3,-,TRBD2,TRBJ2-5,CASSPGLAGSQETQYF,TGTGCCAGCAGCCCCGGACTAGCGGGGAGCCAAGAGACCCAGTACTTC
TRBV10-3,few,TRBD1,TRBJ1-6,CAISPTDREGSPLHF,TGTGCCATCAGTCCCACGGACAGGGAGGGTTCACCCCTCCACTTT
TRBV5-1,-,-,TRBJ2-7,CASSSQKTGSAYEQYF,TGCGCCAGCAGCTCCCAGAAGACAGGATCCGCCTACGAGCAGTACTTC
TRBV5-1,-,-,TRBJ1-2,CASSTDGETYGYTF,TGCGCCAGCAGTACGGACGGAGAGACCTATGGCTACACCTTC
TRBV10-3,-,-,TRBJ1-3,CAIRVPERTSSGNTIYF,TGTGCCATCAGGGTGCCCGAGAGGACCAGCTCTGGAAACACCATATATTTT
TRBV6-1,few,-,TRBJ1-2,CASSEPGPWYGYTF,TGTGCCAGCAGTGAGCCGGGACCGTGGTATGGCTACACCTTC
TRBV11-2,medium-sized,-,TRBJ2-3,CASSQGLGGGQGTDTQYF,TGTGCCAGCAGCCAAGGCCTTGGGGGGGGGCAGGGCACAGATACGCAGTATTTT
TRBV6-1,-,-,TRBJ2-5,CASSSETQYF,TGTGCCAGCAGTAGCGAGACCCAGTACTTC
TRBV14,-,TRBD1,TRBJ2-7,CASSPRRDRDSYEQYF,TGTGCCAGCAGCCCCCGAAGGGACAGGGACTCCTACGAGCAGTACTTC
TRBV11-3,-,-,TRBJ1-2,CASSLRAGMYGYTF,TGTGCCAGCAGCTTAAGAGCAGGCATGTATGGCTACACCTTC
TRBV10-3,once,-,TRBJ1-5,CAPGGLRAFETSRNQPQHF,TGTGCCCCCGGAGGCCTCAGGGCATTCGAAACCAGTCGGAATCAGCCCCAGCATTTT
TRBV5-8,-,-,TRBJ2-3,CASSFHTVSTDTQYF,TGTGCCAGCAGCTTTCATACCGTAAGCACAGATACGCAGTATTTT
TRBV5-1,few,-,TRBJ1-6,CASRAGDSPLHF,TGCGCCAGCAGGGCAGGGGACTCACCCCTCCACTTT
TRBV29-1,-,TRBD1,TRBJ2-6,CSVGTGSLSGANVLTF,TGCAGCGTTGGGACAGGGAGCCTCTCTGGGGCCAACGTCCTGACTTTC
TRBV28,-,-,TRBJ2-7,CASSSRRNYEQYF,TGTGCCAGCAGCTCCCGTCGAAACTACGAGCAGTACTTC
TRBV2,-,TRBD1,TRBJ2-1,CASTPPPTGISYNEQFF,TGTGCCAGCACCCCTCCCCCGACAGGGATCAGCTACAATGAGCAGTTCTTC
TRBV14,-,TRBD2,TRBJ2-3,CASSQALAVTDTQYF,TGTGCCAGCAGCCAAGCACTAGCGGTCACAGATACGCAGTATTTT
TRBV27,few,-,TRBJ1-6,CASSLLGSSDNSPLHF,TGTGCCAGCAGTTTACTGGGTTCCTCAGATAATTCACCCCTCCACTTT
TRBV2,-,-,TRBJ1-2,CASSEQDYGYTF,TGTGCCAGCAGTGAACAGGACTATGGCTACACCTTC
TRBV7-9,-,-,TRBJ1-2,CASSSPANYGYTF,TGTGCCAGCAGCTCCCCAGCTAACTATGGCTACACCTTC
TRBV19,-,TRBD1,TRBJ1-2,CASAGGFSGYTF,TGTGCCAGTGCAGGGGGGTTCTCTGGCTACACCTTC
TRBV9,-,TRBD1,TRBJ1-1,CASSGRTGGGGEAFF,TGTGCCAGCAGCGGACGAACAGGGGGCGGAGGTGAAGCTTTCTTT
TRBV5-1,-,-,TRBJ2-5,CASSIDRPNQETQYF,TGCGCCAGCAGCATCGACAGACCTAACCAAGAGACCCAGTACTTC
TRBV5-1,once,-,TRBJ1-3,CASSLSGRVSGNTIYF,TGCGCCAGCAGCTTGAGCGGCAGAGTCTCTGGAAACACCATATATTTT
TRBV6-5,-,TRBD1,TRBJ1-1,CASSRAGQSNTEAFF,TGTGCCAGCAGTAGAGCGGGACAGAGTAACACTGAAGCTTTCTTT
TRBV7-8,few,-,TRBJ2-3,CASTLGSDTQYF,TGTGCCAGCACCCTTGGCTCGGATACGCAGTATTTT
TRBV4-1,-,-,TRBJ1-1,CASSQVTGVTEAFF,TGCGCCAGCAGCCAAGTGACCGGGGTCACTGAAGCTTTCTTT
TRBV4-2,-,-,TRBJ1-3,CASSQDGGNGNTIYF,TGTGCCAGCAGCCAAGACGGGGGGAATGGAAACACCATATATTTT
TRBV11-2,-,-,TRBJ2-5,CASNNLRALQETQYF,TGTGCCAGCAACAACCTCAGGGCTCTCCAAGAGACCCAGTACTTC
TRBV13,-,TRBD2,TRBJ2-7,CASSLGGSSGGSYEQYF,TGTGCCAGCAGCTTAGGGGGTTCTAGCGGGGGCTCCTACGAGCAGTACTTC
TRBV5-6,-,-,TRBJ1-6,CASSLGGAYNSPLHF,TGTGCCAGCAGCTTGGGAGGAGCCTATAATTCACCCCTCCACTTT
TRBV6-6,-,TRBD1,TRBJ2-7,CASSDVTGSYEQYF,TGTGCCAGCAGTGATGTGACAGGGTCCTACGAGCAGTACTTC
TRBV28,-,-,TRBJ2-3,CASSPVGRSDTQYF,TGTGCCAGCAGTCCCGTCGGACGGTCAGATACGCAGTATTTT
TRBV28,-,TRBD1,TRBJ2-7,CASSLPLTGTYEQYF,TGTGCCAGCAGTCTACCCCTGACAGGGACCTACGAGCAGTACTTC